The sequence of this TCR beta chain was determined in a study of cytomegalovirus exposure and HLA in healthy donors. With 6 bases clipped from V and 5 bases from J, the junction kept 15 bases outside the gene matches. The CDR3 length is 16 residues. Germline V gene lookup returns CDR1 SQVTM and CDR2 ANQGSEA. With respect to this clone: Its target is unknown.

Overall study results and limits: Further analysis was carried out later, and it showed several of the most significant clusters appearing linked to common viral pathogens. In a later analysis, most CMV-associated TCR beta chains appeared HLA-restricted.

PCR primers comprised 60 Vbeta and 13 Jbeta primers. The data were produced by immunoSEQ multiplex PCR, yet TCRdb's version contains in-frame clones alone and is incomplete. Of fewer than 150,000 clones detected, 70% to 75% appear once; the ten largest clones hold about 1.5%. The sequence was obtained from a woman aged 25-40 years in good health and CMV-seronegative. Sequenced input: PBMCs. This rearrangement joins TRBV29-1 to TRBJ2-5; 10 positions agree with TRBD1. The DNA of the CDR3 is TGCAGCGTAACCCGATACCCGGGACAGGGGCGGGAGACCCAGTACTTC. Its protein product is CSVTRYPGQGRETQYF.